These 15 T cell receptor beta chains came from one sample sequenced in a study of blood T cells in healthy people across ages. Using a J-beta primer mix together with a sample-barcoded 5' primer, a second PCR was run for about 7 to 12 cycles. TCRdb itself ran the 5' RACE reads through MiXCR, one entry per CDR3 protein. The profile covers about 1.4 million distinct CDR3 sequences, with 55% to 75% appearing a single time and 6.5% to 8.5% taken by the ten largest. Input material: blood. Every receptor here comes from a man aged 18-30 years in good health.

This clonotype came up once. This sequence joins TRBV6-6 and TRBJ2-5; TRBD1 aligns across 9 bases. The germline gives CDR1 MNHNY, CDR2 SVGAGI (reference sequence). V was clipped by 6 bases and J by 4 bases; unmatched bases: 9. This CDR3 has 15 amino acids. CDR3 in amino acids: CASSVRDRVGETQYF. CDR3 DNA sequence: TGTGCCAGCAGCGTCCGGGACAGGGTAGGAGAGACCCAGTACTTC.

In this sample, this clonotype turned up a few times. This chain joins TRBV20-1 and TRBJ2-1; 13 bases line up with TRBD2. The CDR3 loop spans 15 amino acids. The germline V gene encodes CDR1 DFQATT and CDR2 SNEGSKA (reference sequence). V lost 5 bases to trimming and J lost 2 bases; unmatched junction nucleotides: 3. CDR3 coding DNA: TGCAGTGCTCAGGGGACTAGCGGGACCTACAATGAGCAGTTCTTC. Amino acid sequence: CSAQGTSGTYNEQFF.

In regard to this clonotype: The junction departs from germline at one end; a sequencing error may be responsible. CDR3 in amino acids: CANSPSRGGQETQYF. The CDR3 DNA reads as TGCGCCAACAGCCCTAGCCGGGGCGGGCAAGAGACCCAGTACTTC. V and J are TRBV5-1 and TRBJ2-5; D is perhaps TRBD1 or TRBD2 (5 bases each). Germline V gives CDR1 SGHRS, CDR2 YFSETQ. The CDR3 has 15 amino acids.

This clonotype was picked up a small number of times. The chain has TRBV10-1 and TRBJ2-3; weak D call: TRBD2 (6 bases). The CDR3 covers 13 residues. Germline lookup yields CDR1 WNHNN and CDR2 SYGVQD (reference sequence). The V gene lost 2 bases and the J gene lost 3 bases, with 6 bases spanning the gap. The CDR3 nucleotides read TGCGCCAGCAGTGAGGGACTAACAGATACGCAGTATTTT. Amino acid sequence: CASSEGLTDTQYF.

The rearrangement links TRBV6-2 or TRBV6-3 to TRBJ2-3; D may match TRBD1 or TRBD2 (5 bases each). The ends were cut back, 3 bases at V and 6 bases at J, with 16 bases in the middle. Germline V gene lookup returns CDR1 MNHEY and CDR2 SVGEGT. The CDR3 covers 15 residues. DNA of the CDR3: TGTGCCAGCAGTTATTCCCGGGGCGATTGGGATACGCAGTATTTT. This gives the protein CASSYSRGDWDTQYF.

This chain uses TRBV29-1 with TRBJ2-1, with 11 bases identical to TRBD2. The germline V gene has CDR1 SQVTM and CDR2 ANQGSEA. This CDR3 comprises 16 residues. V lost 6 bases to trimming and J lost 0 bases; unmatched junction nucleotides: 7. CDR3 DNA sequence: TGCAGCGTCACGGGGACTAGCGGTGACTCCTACAATGAGCAGTTCTTC. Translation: CSVTGTSGDSYNEQFF.

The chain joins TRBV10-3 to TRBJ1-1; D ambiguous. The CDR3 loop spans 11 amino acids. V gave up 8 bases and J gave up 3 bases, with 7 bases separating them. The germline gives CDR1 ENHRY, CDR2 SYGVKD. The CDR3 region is CAIGKDTEAFF. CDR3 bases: TGTGCCATCGGAAAGGACACTGAAGCTTTCTTT.

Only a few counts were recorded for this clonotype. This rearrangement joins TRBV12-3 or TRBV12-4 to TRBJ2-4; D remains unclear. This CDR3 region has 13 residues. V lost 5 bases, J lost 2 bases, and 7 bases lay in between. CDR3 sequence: CASSGPTKNIQYF. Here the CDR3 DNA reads TGTGCCAGCAGTGGCCCAACCAAAAACATTCAGTACTTC.

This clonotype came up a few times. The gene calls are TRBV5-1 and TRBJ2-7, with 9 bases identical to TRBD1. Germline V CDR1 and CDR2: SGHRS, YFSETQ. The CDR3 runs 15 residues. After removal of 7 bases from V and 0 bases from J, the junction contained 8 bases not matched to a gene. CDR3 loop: CASGPGTGISYEQYF. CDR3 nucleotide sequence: TGCGCCAGCGGGCCCGGGACAGGGATCTCCTACGAGCAGTACTTC.

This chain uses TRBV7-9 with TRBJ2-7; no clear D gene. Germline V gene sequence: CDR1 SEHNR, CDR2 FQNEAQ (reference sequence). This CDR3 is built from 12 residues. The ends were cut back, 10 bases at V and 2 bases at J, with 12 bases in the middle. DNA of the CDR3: TGTGCCACCGGCGGCAGTCCCTACGAGCAGTACTTC. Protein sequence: CATGGSPYEQYF.

CDR3 in DNA: TGTGCCAGCACCAACCGCCGACTAGCGGGGGGTACAGATACGCAGTATTTT. Its translation is CASTNRRLAGGTDTQYF. This chain uses TRBV6-2 or TRBV6-3 with TRBJ2-3; 13 bases map to TRBD2. The V segment lost 7 bases and the J segment 3 bases; nucleotides outside the gene matches: 10. The germline V gene has CDR1 MNHEY and CDR2 SVGEGT. The CDR3 totals 17 residues.

The CDR3 sequence: CASSLPDISYEQYF. For the CDR3, the DNA is TGTGCCAGCAGCCTTCCTGACATCTCCTACGAGCAGTACTTC. V usage is TRBV7-9 and J usage is TRBJ2-7; D unclear. V was cut by 5 bases and J by 0 bases, with 11 bases left in between. This CDR3 spans 14 amino acids. CDR1 is SEHNR, CDR2 FQNEAQ, per germline (reference sequence).

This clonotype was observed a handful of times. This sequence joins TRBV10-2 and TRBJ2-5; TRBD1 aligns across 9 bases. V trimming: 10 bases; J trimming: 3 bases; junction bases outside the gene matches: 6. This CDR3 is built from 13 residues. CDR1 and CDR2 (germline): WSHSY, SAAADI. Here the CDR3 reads CATRGQGKETQYF. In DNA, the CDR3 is TGCGCCACACGGGGACAGGGTAAAGAGACCCAGTACTTC.

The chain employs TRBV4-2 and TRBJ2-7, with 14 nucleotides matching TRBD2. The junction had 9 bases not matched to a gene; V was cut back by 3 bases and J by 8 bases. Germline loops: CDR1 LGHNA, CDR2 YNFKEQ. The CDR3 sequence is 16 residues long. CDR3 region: CASSQEFGLAGGKQYF. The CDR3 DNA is TGTGCCAGCAGCCAGGAATTCGGACTAGCGGGGGGAAAGCAGTACTTC.

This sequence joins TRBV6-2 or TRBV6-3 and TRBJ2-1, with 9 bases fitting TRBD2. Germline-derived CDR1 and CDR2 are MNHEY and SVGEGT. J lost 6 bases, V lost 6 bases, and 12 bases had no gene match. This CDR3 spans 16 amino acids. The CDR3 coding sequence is TGTGCCAGCAGCTCGTCAGGGCTAGCGGGGACCAATGAGCAGTTCTTC. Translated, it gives CASSSSGLAGTNEQFF.